Detailed here is one T cell receptor (beta chain). Its target is unknown. This CDR3 comprises 13 residues. Germline V lookup: CDR1 SGHDT, CDR2 YYEEEE. Trimming stripped 0 bases from V and 8 bases from J, with 11 bases between. The data were taken from a study of OX40 agonist ivuxolimab in advanced cancers. Background on the study: A partial response was reached by three patients: one with hepatocellular carcinoma and two with cutaneous melanoma.

Libraries were prepared by immunoSEQ multiplex PCR; TCRdb keeps only in-frame clonotypes and omits some of them. The repertoire holds about 93,000 clones, with about 90% as singletons. Study outcomes and limitations: At 0.1 to 3.0 mg/kg and by week 6, CD4+ and CD8+ T cells in the blood had expanded clonally.

The origin of this receptor is an adult with an advanced solid tumor such as melanoma, head and neck, liver or kidney cancer. Here the sequenced sample was CD4+ or CD8+ T cells sorted from blood, taken in a trial of the OX40 agonist ivuxolimab. The V gene is TRBV5-6, the J gene TRBJ1-2, with D perhaps matching TRBD1 (6 bases). CDR3 sequence reads: CASSLVGAGGYTF. As DNA, the CDR3 is TGTGCCAGCAGCTTGGTGGGGGCGGGCGGCTACACCTTC.